This TCR beta chain was identified in a study of shared clonotypes between healthy human individuals (dated by TCRdb to between 2020 and 2021). With respect to the entire study: The cohort included a few men and a couple of women between 18 and 49 years of age. Per donor, three plates each were used for CD4 naive and CD4 memory, two for CD8 naive, and one for CD8 memory. To increase sequencing depth and limit assay-specific biases, different laboratories used diverse techniques to prepare libraries and sequence TCR repertoires. Per donor, leukapheresis produced somewhere between about 0.94 and 8.9 billion PBMCs. Blood TCR repertoires of 5 or 6 healthy adults were deeply sequenced to estimate repertoire size and the extent of clonotype sharing between individuals.

General conclusions and limits of the study: Sharing across four donors was observed for around 5% of naive CD4, less than 4% of naive CD8, over 2% of memory CD4, and around 0.4% of memory CD8 clonotypes. The genetic and exposure-history diversity represented was limited by the small number of donors. Sampling was restricted to blood, and TCR repertoires in tissues likely differ from the TCR repertoires found in blood. Compared with non-shared clonotypes, clonotypes shared by all four sorted-subset donors had higher generation probabilities. Naive subsets generally had larger estimated clonotype richness than memory subsets did. Incomplete sequencing was indicated by rarefaction of sorted-subset datasets, despite the large sequencing depth. Pairwise subsampling led to the expectation that sequencing depth would affect the degree of clonotype sharing among donors.

The donors were healthy, HIV-negative adults with no recently reported acute infections or vaccinations. All donors were Caucasian adults living in Nashville, Tennessee, USA. CD4+ T cells were enriched by magnetic negative selection; naive cells were then positively selected on CD45RA, and the negative fraction formed the memory subset. Blood was collected by leukapheresis, and PBMCs were isolated by Ficoll-Histopaque density gradient centrifugation and then cryopreserved in liquid nitrogen vapor phase. Purity and quantity of every magnetically sorted T cell population were checked by analytical flow cytometry. Each sorted fraction had its genomic DNA isolated and then quantified by UV absorbance on a Nanodrop 2000c. CDR1 and CDR2 were assigned from the germline V gene as SGHVS and FQNEAQ. V ends up 7 bases short and J 0 bases short, with an unmatched junction base count of 4. The CDR3 runs 14 residues from the cysteine to the phenylalanine. Only the CDR3 DNA is retained, 42 bases long and in frame from the first base.

About this clone itself: Its antigen is unknown. Base qualities are not recorded, but no much larger clone differs from it by a single base.

Using the deep immunoSEQ assay, multiplex PCR amplified TCR CDR3 regions from genomic DNA. Genomic DNA extracted from each cell subset was distributed evenly over all wells of several immunoSEQ 96-well plates, and each plate served as one replicate. Each replicate PCR for sorted subsets received approximately 220 ng genomic DNA, equal to about 30,000 T cell genomes. Purified libraries were measured with a Qubit 3.0 fluorometer, size-checked on a Bioanalyzer 2100, and measured again with the KAPA Library Quantification kit. Every immunoSEQ 96-well plate was sequenced on a dedicated single-read 150-cycle Illumina NextSeq 550 flow cell. Under the source paper's analysis protocol: Because only junctional sequences without quality scores were contained in the immunoSEQ output, filtering matching that applied to full-length reads could not be performed. To assign V/J genes and CDR3, sequences were annotated against IMGT germline references using PyIR, a Python wrapper for IgBLAST v1.9. Reads were removed for weak V/J assignments (E-value above 1e-6), missing CDR3, stop codons, out-of-frame junctions, or ambiguous translated residues. V3J clonotypes were defined as sequences sharing the same inferred V gene, J gene, and CDR3 amino acid sequence. The percentage overlap between two repertoires was calculated by dividing the number of shared unique clonotypes by the size of the smaller repertoire. Repertoire richness was assessed with RTK rarefaction, the Chao1 estimator, and Recon v2.1 estimates of unobserved clonotypes. Generation probabilities were computed with OLGA for all TCRbeta clonotypes obtained by the gDNA method from several donors. TCRdb stores this immuneACCESS table with in-frame sequences only. Part of the clones is absent; in the studies checked, under half of the shortfall reflects unresolved V genes, and no reason is known for the rest. The D gene and trimming were derived from the DNA, and the V and J assignments and clone size from that table. The sample has more than 1 million clones on record, around 78% of them singletons. More than 0.5% of the sample comes from the top ten.

The rearranged chain carries TRBV7-8 and TRBJ1-1; 8 central bases correspond to TRBD1. What was sequenced was memory CD4+ T cells from PBMCs. Explained via the paper, the cell subset or site label denotes: CD45RA-negative fraction. The receptor comes from a man younger than 35 in good health. Some clones in this sample may be carry-over from other donors' samples. The CDR3 region: CASTGTGVNTEAFF. At the DNA level, the sequence is TGTGCCAGCACCGGGACAGGAGTGAACACTGAAGCTTTCTTT.